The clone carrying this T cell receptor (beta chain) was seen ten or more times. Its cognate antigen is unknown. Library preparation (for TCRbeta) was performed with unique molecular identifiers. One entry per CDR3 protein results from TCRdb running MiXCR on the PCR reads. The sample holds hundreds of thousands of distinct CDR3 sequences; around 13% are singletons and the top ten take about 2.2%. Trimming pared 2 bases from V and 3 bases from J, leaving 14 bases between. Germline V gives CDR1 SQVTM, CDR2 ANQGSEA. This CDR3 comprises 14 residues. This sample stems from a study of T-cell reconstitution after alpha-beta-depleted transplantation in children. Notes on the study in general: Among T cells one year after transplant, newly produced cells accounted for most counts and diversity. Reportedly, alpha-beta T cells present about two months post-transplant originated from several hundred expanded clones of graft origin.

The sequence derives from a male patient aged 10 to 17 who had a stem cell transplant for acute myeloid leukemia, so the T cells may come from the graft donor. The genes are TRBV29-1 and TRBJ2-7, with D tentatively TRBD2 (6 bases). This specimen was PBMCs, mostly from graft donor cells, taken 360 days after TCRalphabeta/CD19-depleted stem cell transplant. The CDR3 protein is CSVETRGVGYEQYF. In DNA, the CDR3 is TGCAGCGTTGAAACGCGGGGAGTAGGCTACGAGCAGTACTTC.